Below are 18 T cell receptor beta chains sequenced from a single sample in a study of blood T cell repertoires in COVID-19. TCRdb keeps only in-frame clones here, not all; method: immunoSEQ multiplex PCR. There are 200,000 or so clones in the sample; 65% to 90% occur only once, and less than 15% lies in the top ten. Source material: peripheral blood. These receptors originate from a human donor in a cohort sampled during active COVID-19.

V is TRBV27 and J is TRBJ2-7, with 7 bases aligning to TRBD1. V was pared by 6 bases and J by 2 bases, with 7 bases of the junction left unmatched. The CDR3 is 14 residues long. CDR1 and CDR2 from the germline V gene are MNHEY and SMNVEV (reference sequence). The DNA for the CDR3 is TGTGCCAGCAGAAAAACCGGGACAGCCTACGAGCAGTACTTC. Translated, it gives CASRKTGTAYEQYF.

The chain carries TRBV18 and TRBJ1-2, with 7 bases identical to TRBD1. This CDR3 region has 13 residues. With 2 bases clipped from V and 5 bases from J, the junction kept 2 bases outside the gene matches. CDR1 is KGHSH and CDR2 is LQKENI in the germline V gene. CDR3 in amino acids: CASSPSQGYGYTF. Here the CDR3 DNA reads TGTGCCAGCTCACCATCACAGGGGTATGGCTACACCTTC.

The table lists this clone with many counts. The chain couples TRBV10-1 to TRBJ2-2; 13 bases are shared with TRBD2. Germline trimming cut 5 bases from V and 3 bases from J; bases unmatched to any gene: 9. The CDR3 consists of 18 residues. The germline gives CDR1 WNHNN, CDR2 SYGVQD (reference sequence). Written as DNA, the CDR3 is TGCGCCAGCAGTCCGGGACTAGCGGGATATAGGGACACCGGGGAGCTGTTTTTT. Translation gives CASSPGLAGYRDTGELFF.

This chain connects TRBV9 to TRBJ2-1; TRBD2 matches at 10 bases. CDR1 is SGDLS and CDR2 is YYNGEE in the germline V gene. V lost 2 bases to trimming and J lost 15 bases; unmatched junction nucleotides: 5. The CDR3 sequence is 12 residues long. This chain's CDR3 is CASSVLAGVRFF. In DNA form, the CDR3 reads TGTGCCAGCAGCGTCCTAGCGGGAGTAAGGTTCTTC.

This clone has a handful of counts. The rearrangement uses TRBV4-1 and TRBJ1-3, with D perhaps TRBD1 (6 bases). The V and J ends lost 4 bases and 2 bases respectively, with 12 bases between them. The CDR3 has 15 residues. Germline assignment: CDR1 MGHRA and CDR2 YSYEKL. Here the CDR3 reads CASSPDRTAGNTIYF. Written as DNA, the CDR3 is TGCGCCAGCAGCCCCGACAGGACCGCTGGAAACACCATATATTTT.

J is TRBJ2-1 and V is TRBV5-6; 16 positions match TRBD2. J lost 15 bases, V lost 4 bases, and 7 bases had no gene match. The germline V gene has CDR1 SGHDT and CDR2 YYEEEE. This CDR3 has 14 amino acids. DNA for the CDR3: TGTGCCAGCAGCGCCGGGACTAGCGGGAGGGCGGGGTTCTTC. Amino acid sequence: CASSAGTSGRAGFF.

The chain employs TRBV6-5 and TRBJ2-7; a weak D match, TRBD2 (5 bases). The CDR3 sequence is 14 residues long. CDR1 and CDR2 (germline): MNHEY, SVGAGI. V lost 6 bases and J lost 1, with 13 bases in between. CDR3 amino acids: CASSVAWTSYEQYF. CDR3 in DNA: TGTGCCAGCAGCGTAGCATGGACTTCCTACGAGCAGTACTTC.

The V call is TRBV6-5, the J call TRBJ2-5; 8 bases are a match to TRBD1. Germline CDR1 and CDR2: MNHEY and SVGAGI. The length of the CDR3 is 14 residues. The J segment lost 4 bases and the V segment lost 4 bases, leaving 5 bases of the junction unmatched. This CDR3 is CASSSTDRAETQYF. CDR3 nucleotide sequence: TGTGCCAGCAGTTCCACGGACAGGGCAGAGACCCAGTACTTC.

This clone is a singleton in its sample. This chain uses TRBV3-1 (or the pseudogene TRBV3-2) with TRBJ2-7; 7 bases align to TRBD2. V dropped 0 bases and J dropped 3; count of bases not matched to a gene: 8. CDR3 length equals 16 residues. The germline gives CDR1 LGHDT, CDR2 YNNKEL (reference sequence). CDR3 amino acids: CASSQEIGGSLYEQYF. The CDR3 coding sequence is TGTGCCAGCAGCCAAGAAATAGGCGGGAGCCTCTACGAGCAGTACTTC.

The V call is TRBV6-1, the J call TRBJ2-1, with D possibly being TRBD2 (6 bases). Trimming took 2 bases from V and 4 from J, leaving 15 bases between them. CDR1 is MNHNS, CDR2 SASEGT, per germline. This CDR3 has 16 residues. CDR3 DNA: TGTGCCAGCAGTGAACTGGAGGGACTTGGTTACAATGAGCAGTTCTTC. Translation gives CASSELEGLGYNEQFF.

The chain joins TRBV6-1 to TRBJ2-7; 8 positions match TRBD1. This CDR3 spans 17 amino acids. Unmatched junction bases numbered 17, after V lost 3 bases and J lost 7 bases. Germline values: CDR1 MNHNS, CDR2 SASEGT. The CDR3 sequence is CASSEWTGTNLNWEQYF. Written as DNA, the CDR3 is TGTGCCAGCAGTGAGTGGACAGGGACCAACCTAAACTGGGAGCAGTACTTC.

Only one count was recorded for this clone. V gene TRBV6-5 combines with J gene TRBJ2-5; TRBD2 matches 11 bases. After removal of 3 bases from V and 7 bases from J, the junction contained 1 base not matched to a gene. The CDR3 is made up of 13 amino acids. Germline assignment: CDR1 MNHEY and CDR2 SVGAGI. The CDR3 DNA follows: TGTGCCAGCAGTTATAGCGGGAGGGGGACCCAGTACTTC. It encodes CASSYSGRGTQYF.

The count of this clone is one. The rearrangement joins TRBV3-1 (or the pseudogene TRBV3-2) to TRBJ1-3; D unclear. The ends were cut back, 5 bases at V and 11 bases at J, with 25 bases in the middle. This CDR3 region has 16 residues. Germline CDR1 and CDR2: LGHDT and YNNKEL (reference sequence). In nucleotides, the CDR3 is TGTGCCAGCAGCTTGCACCGGGGAGGGTCGATCGGCGCCATATATTTT. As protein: CASSLHRGGSIGAIYF.

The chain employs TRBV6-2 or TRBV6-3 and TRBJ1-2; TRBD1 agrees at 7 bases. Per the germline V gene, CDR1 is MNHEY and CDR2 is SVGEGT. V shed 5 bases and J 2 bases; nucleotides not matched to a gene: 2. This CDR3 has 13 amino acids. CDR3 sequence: CASSRQGNYGYTF. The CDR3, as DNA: TGTGCCAGCAGTCGACAGGGAAACTATGGCTACACCTTC.

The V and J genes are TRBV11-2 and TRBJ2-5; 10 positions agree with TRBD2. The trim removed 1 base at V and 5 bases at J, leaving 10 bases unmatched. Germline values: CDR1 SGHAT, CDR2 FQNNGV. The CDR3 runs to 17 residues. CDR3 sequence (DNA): TGTGCCAGCAGCTTAGCAGGGCTAGCGGGAGCAGGCGAGACCCAGTACTTC. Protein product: CASSLAGLAGAGETQYF.

The CDR3 DNA is TGCGCCAGCCGCGAGGGACAACGGTACAATGAGCAGTTCTTC. As protein: CASREGQRYNEQFF. The chain is built from TRBV5-1 and TRBJ2-1; D possibly corresponds to TRBD1 (6 bases). Germline lookup yields CDR1 SGHRS and CDR2 YFSETQ. This CDR3 contains 14 residues. The germline V and J ends were trimmed by 7 bases and 4 bases, with 15 bases remaining between them.

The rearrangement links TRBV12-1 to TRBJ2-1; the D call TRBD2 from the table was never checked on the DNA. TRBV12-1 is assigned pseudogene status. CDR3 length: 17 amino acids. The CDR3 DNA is TGTGCCAGCAGCCTCACCCGACAGGGACTAGAATACAATGAGCAGTTCTTC. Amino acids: CASSLTRQGLEYNEQFF.

The CDR3 region is CASSFERDYNEQFF. The CDR3 region has the DNA TGTGCCAGCAGTTTCGAGCGGGACTACAATGAGCAGTTCTTC. The chain employs TRBV28 and TRBJ2-1; 7 positions agree with TRBD2. CDR1 and CDR2 from the germline V gene are MDHEN and SYDVKM. J gave up 3 bases and V 3 bases, and 2 bases lay outside the gene matches. The CDR3 is 14 residues long.